This T cell receptor (beta chain) comes out of a study of cytomegalovirus exposure and HLA in healthy donors. Overall study: Among the approximately 400 donors who were genotyped, approximately 83% fell in the genetic ancestry cluster that is associated with self-reported Caucasian donors.

Trimming took 3 bases from V and 5 from J, leaving 7 bases between them. This CDR3 has 12 residues. The V gene's germline CDR1 is KGHSH and CDR2 LQKENI. The study, taken as a whole, reports: There were reportedly fewer N-insertions in an Asian-associated ancestry cluster than the roughly 610-donor mean, in a later analysis. It was reportedly the case that the classifier diagnosed cytomegalovirus status with high specificity and sensitivity.

This clone was seen once. Its antigen is unidentified. 60 Vbeta and 13 Jbeta primers were used in PCR. Profiled with immunoSEQ multiplex PCR; TCRdb holds only in-frame clones, not every one. This sample has 220,000 or so clones; around 85% occur once, and the top ten carry about 1.5%. Sequencing used PBMCs. The chain combines TRBV18 with TRBJ2-5; D remains unclear. The sequence came from a man aged 50-60 years in good health and CMV-seronegative. CDR3 sequence (DNA): TGTGCCAGCTCACCGACGAGGGAGACCCAGTACTTC. It translates to CASSPTRETQYF. The full variable domain, with the rest looked up from reference TRBV18 and TRBJ2-5, is NAGVMQNPRHLVRRRGQEARLRCSPMKGHSHVYWYRQLPEEGLKFMVYLQKENIIDESGMPKERFSAEFPKEGPSILRIQQVVRGDSAAYFCASSPTRETQYFGPGTRLLVL.